The rows below give T cell receptor beta chains drawn from one sample of a study of PD-1 blockade in classical Hodgkin lymphoma. The data were produced by immunoSEQ multiplex PCR, yet TCRdb's version contains in-frame clones alone and is incomplete. In the table there are several thousand clones, 75% to 80% of which are singletons. Material: CD8+ T cells from blood, obtained before the fourth cycle of nivolumab. Receptors were obtained from a human donor with classical Hodgkin lymphoma. The CDR3 runs from the conserved cysteine through the conserved F or W. Fields, in order: CDR3 DNA, CDR3 protein, D gene, V gene, J gene, clone size. The D gene is left open where the match is weak. Clone size is shown for a subset of rows, as once, few, many or a class of expanded clone.

CDR3nt: TGTGCCAGCAGCCTACCGGACTCCGGACTAGCCGACAATGAGCAGTTCTTC; CDR3aa: CASSLPDSGLADNEQFF; d_gene: TRBD2; v_gene: TRBV11-2; j_gene: TRBJ2-1; abundance: -
CDR3nt: TGTGCCAGCAGATTTAGGGCCAGGTCAACAGATACGCAGTATTTT; CDR3aa: CASRFRARSTDTQYF; d_gene: -; v_gene: TRBV7-9; j_gene: TRBJ2-3; abundance: -
CDR3nt: TGTGCCAGCAGTGAGAAACTAGCGGGGGGTACTTTCTCCGGGGAGCTGTTTTTT; CDR3aa: CASSEKLAGGTFSGELFF; d_gene: TRBD2; v_gene: TRBV6-1; j_gene: TRBJ2-2; abundance: -
CDR3nt: TGTGCCAGCAGTTTATTGGGCACTCCGGGGGAGACCCAGTACTTC; CDR3aa: CASSLLGTPGETQYF; d_gene: -; v_gene: TRBV27; j_gene: TRBJ2-5; abundance: -
CDR3nt: TGCGCCAGCAGCTTGGAAGGGCTCTCCTACGAGCAGTACTTC; CDR3aa: CASSLEGLSYEQYF; d_gene: -; v_gene: TRBV5-1; j_gene: TRBJ2-7; abundance: -
CDR3nt: TGCGCCAGCAGCTTGGGGGCCATCTTAGGCTCTGGAAACACCATATATTTT; CDR3aa: CASSLGAILGSGNTIYF; d_gene: -; v_gene: TRBV5-1; j_gene: TRBJ1-3; abundance: few
CDR3nt: TGTGCCAGCAGCTTAGTAATGGGGGAGACCGGGGAGCTGTTTTTT; CDR3aa: CASSLVMGETGELFF; d_gene: -; v_gene: TRBV7-2; j_gene: TRBJ2-2; abundance: -
CDR3nt: TGTGCCAGCAGCCTAACAGGATACACCGGGGAGCTGTTTTTT; CDR3aa: CASSLTGYTGELFF; d_gene: -; v_gene: TRBV7-9; j_gene: TRBJ2-2; abundance: -
CDR3nt: TGTGCCAGCAGAGACAGGGTTAGTCATACGCAGTATTTT; CDR3aa: CASRDRVSHTQYF; d_gene: TRBD1; v_gene: TRBV28; j_gene: TRBJ2-3; abundance: once
CDR3nt: TGTGCCAGCAGCAAGCCCCCGGGACACCGAGACACTGAAGCTTTCTTT; CDR3aa: CASSKPPGHRDTEAFF; d_gene: -; v_gene: TRBV9; j_gene: TRBJ1-1; abundance: -
CDR3nt: TGTGCCAGCAGTTCCCGTATACAGGGGGGGGAAAAACTGTTTTTT; CDR3aa: CASSSRIQGGEKLFF; d_gene: TRBD1; v_gene: TRBV27; j_gene: TRBJ1-4; abundance: -
CDR3nt: TGCGCCAGCAGCCAAGACCGGGACTCCAGCTCCCTTTTATATTTT; CDR3aa: CASSQDRDSSSLLYF; d_gene: -; v_gene: TRBV4-1; j_gene: TRBJ1-3; abundance: -
CDR3nt: TGCGCCAGCAGCCAAGATTACAGGGGTGGTTATGGCTACACCTTC; CDR3aa: CASSQDYRGGYGYTF; d_gene: TRBD1; v_gene: TRBV4-3; j_gene: TRBJ1-2; abundance: -
CDR3nt: TGTGCCAGCAGCTGGGAGGGGGGCCACGAGCAGTACTTC; CDR3aa: CASSWEGGHEQYF; d_gene: -; v_gene: TRBV13; j_gene: TRBJ2-7; abundance: -
CDR3nt: TGTGCCAGCAGCTTCCCCCCCTTAGCGGATACGCAGTATTTT; CDR3aa: CASSFPPLADTQYF; d_gene: -; v_gene: TRBV11-2; j_gene: TRBJ2-3; abundance: -
CDR3nt: TGTGCCAGCGGCCCAGATACCACAGATACGCAGTATTTT; CDR3aa: CASGPDTTDTQYF; d_gene: -; v_gene: TRBV6-6; j_gene: TRBJ2-3; abundance: -
CDR3nt: TGTGCCAGCAGTCATGGACAGGTCAAGTATGGCTACACCTTC; CDR3aa: CASSHGQVKYGYTF; d_gene: TRBD1; v_gene: TRBV27; j_gene: TRBJ1-2; abundance: medium-sized
CDR3nt: TGCGCCAGCAGCCAAGATTCGGGGTATGATAGCAATCAGCCCCAGCATTTT; CDR3aa: CASSQDSGYDSNQPQHF; d_gene: -; v_gene: TRBV4-3; j_gene: TRBJ1-5; abundance: -
CDR3nt: TGTGCCAGCAGTGCGGTCAGCTCCTACGAGCAGTACTTC; CDR3aa: CASSAVSSYEQYF; d_gene: -; v_gene: TRBV6-1; j_gene: TRBJ2-7; abundance: -
CDR3nt: TGTGCCAGCAGACTAACGACAGGAGACTCCTACGAGCAGTACTTC; CDR3aa: CASRLTTGDSYEQYF; d_gene: -; v_gene: TRBV27; j_gene: TRBJ2-7; abundance: -
CDR3nt: TGCAGCGTTGATATCTGGGGCGACCTCAATGAGCAGTTCTTC; CDR3aa: CSVDIWGDLNEQFF; d_gene: -; v_gene: TRBV29-1; j_gene: TRBJ2-1; abundance: -
CDR3nt: TGTGCCAGCAGCGTCCGGGCCCCAGGCCCCTACAATGAGCAGTTCTTC; CDR3aa: CASSVRAPGPYNEQFF; d_gene: -; v_gene: TRBV5-5; j_gene: TRBJ2-1; abundance: -
CDR3nt: TGTGCCAGCAGTTACCGCACAGGGTTTGGTGAAAAACTGTTTTTT; CDR3aa: CASSYRTGFGEKLFF; d_gene: -; v_gene: TRBV6-5; j_gene: TRBJ1-4; abundance: few
CDR3nt: TGTGCCAGCAGCCTGGCAGGGGACGGTTCACCCCTCCACTTT; CDR3aa: CASSLAGDGSPLHF; d_gene: -; v_gene: TRBV5-4; j_gene: TRBJ1-6; abundance: -
CDR3nt: TGTGCCAGCAGCTTGGTAGGGACTAGCAATGAGCAGTTCTTC; CDR3aa: CASSLVGTSNEQFF; d_gene: TRBD2; v_gene: TRBV5-6; j_gene: TRBJ2-1; abundance: few
CDR3nt: TGTGCCAGCAGTTTAAAGGCGGGACAGGGTGGAGCCCAGTACTTC; CDR3aa: CASSLKAGQGGAQYF; d_gene: TRBD1; v_gene: TRBV27; j_gene: TRBJ2-5; abundance: -
CDR3nt: TGCAGCGTTGAAGGAATTATGAGGAGAAACAATGAGCAGTTCTTC; CDR3aa: CSVEGIMRRNNEQFF; d_gene: -; v_gene: TRBV29-1; j_gene: TRBJ2-1; abundance: -
CDR3nt: TGTGCCAGCAGCTTTCAACGGGGGCCCTACGAGCAGTACTTC; CDR3aa: CASSFQRGPYEQYF; d_gene: -; v_gene: TRBV11-1; j_gene: TRBJ2-7; abundance: -
CDR3nt: TGTGCCAGCAGCCACCGGGAGGGACAGCCAGACAATGAGCAGTTCTTC; CDR3aa: CASSHREGQPDNEQFF; d_gene: -; v_gene: TRBV11-2; j_gene: TRBJ2-1; abundance: medium-sized
CDR3nt: TGTGCAAGTCGCTTAGATCGGGGGACAGGGTTGGGAAACACTGAAGCTTTCTTT; CDR3aa: CASRLDRGTGLGNTEAFF; d_gene: -; v_gene: TRBV12-2; j_gene: TRBJ1-1; abundance: -
CDR3nt: TGTGCCAGCAGACTAGGGGGCGGGGATGAGTATTTT; CDR3aa: CASRLGGGDEYF; d_gene: -; v_gene: TRBV5-8; j_gene: TRBJ2-3; abundance: few
CDR3nt: TGTGCCAGTAGTCGAGAGGAACCGACTAGCGGGAGTTACAATGAGCAGTTCTTC; CDR3aa: CASSREEPTSGSYNEQFF; d_gene: TRBD2; v_gene: TRBV19; j_gene: TRBJ2-1; abundance: -
CDR3nt: TGTGCCAGCAGCCCTTTAGCGGGGGGTACCATTGAATCCACAGATACGCAGTATTTT; CDR3aa: CASSPLAGGTIESTDTQYF; d_gene: TRBD2; v_gene: TRBV5-6; j_gene: TRBJ2-3; abundance: -
CDR3nt: TGTGCCAGCAGCCAAGATCGAAGCAGCAATCAGCCCCAGCATTTT; CDR3aa: CASSQDRSSNQPQHF; d_gene: -; v_gene: TRBV4-2; j_gene: TRBJ1-5; abundance: -
CDR3nt: TGTGCCAGCTCACCAGAGGCGCTACAGGGACTGAACACTGAAGCTTTCTTT; CDR3aa: CASSPEALQGLNTEAFF; d_gene: -; v_gene: TRBV18; j_gene: TRBJ1-1; abundance: -
CDR3nt: TGTGCCAGCAGCGTAGGGGTACTAGCGGGGTACAATGAGCAGTTCTTC; CDR3aa: CASSVGVLAGYNEQFF; d_gene: TRBD2; v_gene: TRBV9; j_gene: TRBJ2-1; abundance: -
CDR3nt: TGTGCCAGCAGCTTAGGCCGGACAGGGGAAGGTAGCAATCAGCCCCAGCATTTT; CDR3aa: CASSLGRTGEGSNQPQHF; d_gene: TRBD1; v_gene: TRBV13; j_gene: TRBJ1-5; abundance: -
CDR3nt: TGTGCCACGGACGGCTATGGCTACACCTTC; CDR3aa: CATDGYGYTF; d_gene: -; v_gene: TRBV7-9; j_gene: TRBJ1-2; abundance: -
CDR3nt: TGTGCCAGCAGCGTAGTGTCTAGCGCGGCCGGGGAGCTGTTTTTT; CDR3aa: CASSVVSSAAGELFF; d_gene: -; v_gene: TRBV9; j_gene: TRBJ2-2; abundance: -
CDR3nt: TGCGCCAGCAGCCAACAAATGACAGGGCCAAACTATGGCTACACCTTC; CDR3aa: CASSQQMTGPNYGYTF; d_gene: TRBD1; v_gene: TRBV4-1; j_gene: TRBJ1-2; abundance: once
CDR3nt: TGCAGCGTTGAGGCCCGCTATGGACAGAGTTACAATGAGCAGTTCTTC; CDR3aa: CSVEARYGQSYNEQFF; d_gene: -; v_gene: TRBV29-1; j_gene: TRBJ2-1; abundance: -
CDR3nt: TGTGCCAGTAGACAGGGTTTCGGGAGCAATCAGCCCCAGCATTTT; CDR3aa: CASRQGFGSNQPQHF; d_gene: TRBD1; v_gene: TRBV2; j_gene: TRBJ1-5; abundance: medium-sized
CDR3nt: TGTGCCAGTAGTATAGTTGCGATGAGCACAGATACGCAGTATTTT; CDR3aa: CASSIVAMSTDTQYF; d_gene: -; v_gene: TRBV19; j_gene: TRBJ2-3; abundance: -
CDR3nt: TGTGCCAGTAGTATAGATCTTGGGGATCAGCCCCAGCATTTT; CDR3aa: CASSIDLGDQPQHF; d_gene: -; v_gene: TRBV19; j_gene: TRBJ1-5; abundance: -
CDR3nt: TGTGCCAGCAGCCTAGCCGGGGAGCTGTTTTTT; CDR3aa: CASSLAGELFF; d_gene: -; v_gene: TRBV5-6; j_gene: TRBJ2-2; abundance: -
CDR3nt: TGTGCCTGGACTGGTCCCACGACTTCCTATGGCTACACCTTC; CDR3aa: CAWTGPTTSYGYTF; d_gene: -; v_gene: TRBV30; j_gene: TRBJ1-2; abundance: -
CDR3nt: TGCGCCAGCAGCCAGGGGACAGGGGGCCAGGAGACCCAGTACTTC; CDR3aa: CASSQGTGGQETQYF; d_gene: TRBD1; v_gene: TRBV4-3; j_gene: TRBJ2-5; abundance: -
CDR3nt: TGTGCCAGTTATCAGGGGGGCAATCAGCCCCAGCATTTT; CDR3aa: CASYQGGNQPQHF; d_gene: TRBD1; v_gene: TRBV19; j_gene: TRBJ1-5; abundance: -